The present entry profiles one T cell receptor beta chain with its context. The antigen it binds to is not known. No qualities accompany the bases; no much larger clone lies one base away. The treatment or condition label of this sample denotes: in vitro stimulation with specific CMV peptide epitopes to enrich CMV-specific T cells. The sample comes from a study of T cell repertoires in cytomegalovirus infection (dated by TCRdb to about 2019). At the level of the whole study: The peptide stimulations were aimed at well-studied HLA-B-restricted epitopes as well as recently identified HLA-C-restricted CMV epitopes, whose presentation resists viral immunomodulation. Donor HLA type was relevant to the analysis, because carriage of CMV infection together with the matching HLA type was indicated by public TCR beta signatures. The paper's findings and limits, for the study overall: In both this cohort and an independent cohort of 352 donors, the cumulative frequency of public TCR beta family members distinguished carriers of CMV infection plus the relevant HLA type. The ex vivo response was dominated by HLA-C-restricted CMV-specific TCR beta clonotypes, which also provided the single most frequent clonotype in two of eight donors.

Instrument used: Illumina HiSeq 1500. Using fastp at Q25 and MiXCR, TCRdb reprocessed the public reads and kept productive beta chains. Records with the same CDR3 protein are collapsed into one entry carrying the most frequent genes and DNA. The sample table records approximately 770,000 distinct CDR3 sequences; roughly 29% of these occur just once. The ten largest clones add up to around 13% of the sample. From cysteine to phenylalanine, the CDR3 is 17 amino acids long. The entry retains the CDR3 DNA only, 51 bases that are in frame from base 1. Based on the germline V gene (reference sequence), the CDR1 and CDR2 sequences are MNHEY and SMNVEV. After removal of 0 bases from V and 5 bases from J, the junction retains 9 bases not matched to a gene.

This receptor was obtained from a human donor in good health (CMV status not recorded). Some clones in this sample may be carry-over from other donors' samples. The specimen comprised cultured CD8+ T cells from PBMCs, sampled from culture after CMV antigen stimulation. Rearrangement joined TRBV27 to TRBJ1-2; the central 10 bases match TRBD1. DNA sequence: TGTGCCAGCAGTTTATCCTACTCGACAGGGGGCAAGTATGGCTACACCTTC. It specifies CASSLSYSTGGKYGYTF.